This entry lists 25 T cell receptor beta chains sequenced from one sample in a study of T cell clonotyping in hematopoietic cell transplantation. This table comes from immunoSEQ multiplex PCR, and its TCRdb copy is limited to in-frame clones, with some not included. The sample has more than 55,000 clones; about 93% are singletons. The specimen sequenced was peripheral blood mononuclear cells. All receptors come from a man aged 50 to 60 in good health. Some clones in this sample may be carry-over from other donors' samples.

The chain couples TRBV27 to TRBJ2-6; TRBD1 matches at 8 bases. Germline-derived CDR1 and CDR2 are MNHEY and SMNVEV (reference sequence). The V segment lost 0 bases and the J segment 0 bases; nucleotides outside the gene matches: 7. The CDR3 extends over 19 amino acids. The CDR3 coding sequence is TGTGCCAGCAGTTTATCAGTTCCTGGACAGGGCTCTGGGGCCAACGTCCTGACTTTC. Amino acids: CASSLSVPGQGSGANVLTF. The whole variable domain, filled in from reference TRBV27 and TRBJ2-6, reads EAQVTQNPRYLITVTGKKLTVTCSQNMNHEYMSWYRQDPGLGLRQIYYSMNVEVTDKGDVPEGYKVSRKEKRNFPLILESPSPNQTSLYFCASSLSVPGQGSGANVLTFGAGSRLTVL.

The rearrangement joins TRBV5-1 to TRBJ1-2; D is undetermined. The CDR3 runs 12 residues. The germline V gene has CDR1 SGHRS and CDR2 YFSETQ. V was cut by 1 base and J by 7 bases, with 8 bases left in between. This chain's CDR3 is CASSLRGAGYTF. Here the CDR3 DNA reads TGCGCCAGCAGCTTGCGGGGTGCTGGCTACACCTTC.

The V and J genes are TRBV30 and TRBJ2-5; 8 bases map to TRBD1. J was trimmed by 3 bases and V by 7 bases; bases with no gene match: 7. CDR1 is GTSNPN, CDR2 SVGIG, per germline (reference sequence). The CDR3 has 13 amino acids. CDR3 region: CAYHPTGEETQYF. For the CDR3, the DNA is TGTGCCTACCACCCGACAGGGGAAGAGACCCAGTACTTC.

This rearrangement joins TRBV19 to TRBJ2-7; 8 bases map to TRBD2. Germline V gene sequence: CDR1 LNHDA, CDR2 SQIVND (reference sequence). The V and J ends lost 5 bases and 0 bases, in that order; junction bases with no gene match: 9. This CDR3 region has 16 residues. The CDR3 coding sequence is TGTGCCAGTAGTGGCTGGGCGGGGGGCCACTCCTACGAGCAGTACTTC. Translated, it gives CASSGWAGGHSYEQYF.

The chain carries TRBV19 and TRBJ2-7; 10 nucleotides match TRBD1. Germline V gene lookup returns CDR1 LNHDA and CDR2 SQIVND (reference sequence). The CDR3 is 15 amino acids. The ends lost 7 bases at V and 1 base at J; junction bases unmatched: 7. The CDR3 here is CASTLGTGASYEQYF. CDR3 DNA: TGTGCCAGTACCCTAGGGACAGGGGCTTCCTACGAGCAGTACTTC.

J is TRBJ2-1 and V is TRBV4-2; 7 nucleotides agree with TRBD2. The trim removed 0 bases at V and 12 bases at J, leaving 5 bases unmatched. The CDR3 totals 13 residues. Germline V gene data show CDR1 as LGHNA and CDR2 as YNFKEQ. The DNA for the CDR3 is TGTGCCAGCAGCCAAGAGGTAGGCGGGAGGCAGTTCTTC. It yields the protein CASSQEVGGRQFF.

The chain uses TRBV30 and TRBJ1-1, with D maybe TRBD1 (5 bases). This CDR3 has 11 residues. V lost 8 bases and J lost 2, with 9 bases in between. Germline V gives CDR1 GTSNPN, CDR2 SVGIG (reference sequence). The CDR3 region is CAGGVNTEAFF. The CDR3, as DNA: TGTGCCGGGGGTGTAAACACTGAAGCTTTCTTT.

The chain recombines TRBV27 with TRBJ1-5, with D possibly matching TRBD1 (5 bases). V gave up 8 bases and J gave up 6 bases, with 8 bases separating them. The V gene's germline CDR1 is MNHEY and CDR2 SMNVEV (reference sequence). The CDR3 covers 11 residues. As DNA, the CDR3 is TGTGCCAGCGGGGGAGGTCAGCCCCAGCATTTT. It is translated as CASGGGQPQHF.

The CDR3 DNA follows: TGTGCCAGCAGTTACTCCCACGGCGCAGAAGAGACCCAGTACTTC. This translates into CASSYSHGAEETQYF. The V gene is TRBV6-5, the J gene TRBJ2-5; no clear D gene. Per the germline V gene, CDR1 is MNHEY and CDR2 is SVGAGI. V lost 0 bases, J lost 3 bases, and 11 bases lay in between. This CDR3 is 15 amino acids long.

This clone was seen only once. The genes are TRBV1 and TRBJ1-6. TRBV1 is tagged as a pseudogene. The CDR3 is made up of 17 amino acids. The CDR3 here is CTSSQVFRGTYNSPLHF. CDR3 bases: TGCACCAGCAGCCAAGTCTTCCGGGGAACCTATAATTCACCCCTCCACTTT.

V gene TRBV28 combines with J gene TRBJ1-1; D is possibly TRBD1 (6 bases). The V end was cut by 2 bases, the J end by 10 bases, with 26 bases between. The germline V gene has CDR1 MDHEN and CDR2 SYDVKM. The CDR3 spans 17 residues. In nucleotides, the CDR3 is TGTGCCAGCAGTTTACCCCAAAGGACAGCCAGTTTTGATAGAGCTTTCTTT. This sequence encodes CASSLPQRTASFDRAFF. The complete variable domain, with remaining parts taken from reference TRBV28 and TRBJ1-1, reads DVKVTQSSRYLVKRTGEKVFLECVQDMDHENMFWYRQDPGLGLRLIYFSYDVKMKEKGDIPEGYSVSREKKERFSLILESASTNQTSMYLCASSLPQRTASFDRAFFGQGTRLTVV.

This rearrangement joins TRBV2 to TRBJ2-3; the D gene is possibly TRBD1 (5 bases). The CDR3 has 14 residues. The V gene's germline CDR1 is SNHLY and CDR2 FYNNEI. The V and J ends lost 5 bases and 3 bases respectively, with 12 bases between them. For the CDR3, the DNA is TGTGCCAGCAGTACAGGTTTTGGGACAGATACGCAGTATTTT. Translation: CASSTGFGTDTQYF.

This clone was seen just once. V is TRBV2 and J is TRBJ2-3, with a possible D match to TRBD1 (5 bases). V was pared by 3 bases and J by 7 bases, with 17 bases between. This CDR3 region has 15 residues. CDR1 is SNHLY, CDR2 FYNNEI, per germline. The CDR3: CASSETASGAYTQYF. As DNA, the CDR3 is TGTGCCAGCAGTGAGACTGCAAGTGGGGCTTATACGCAGTATTTT.

The chain carries TRBV29-1 and TRBJ2-7; 11 bases map to TRBD1. Germline V gene lookup returns CDR1 SQVTM and CDR2 ANQGSEA. The CDR3 contains 14 residues. J lost 2 bases, V lost 6 bases, and 6 bases had no gene match. This CDR3 reads CSVGGTGGAYEQYF. The CDR3 nucleotides read TGCAGCGTGGGCGGGACAGGGGGGGCCTACGAGCAGTACTTC.

J is TRBJ2-6 and V is TRBV5-1, with D hard to call. Germline CDR1 reads SGHRS; CDR2 reads YFSETQ. V lost 3 bases to trimming and J lost 0 bases, with 10 bases between them. This CDR3 is built from 16 residues. DNA of the CDR3: TGCGCCAGCAGCTCTTACCAAATCTCTGGGGCCAACGTCCTGACTTTC. Translated: CASSSYQISGANVLTF.

V usage is TRBV11-2 and J usage is TRBJ1-6, with D tentatively TRBD1 (5 bases). This CDR3 contains 18 residues. V dropped 1 base and J dropped 6 bases, with 19 bases sitting between them. Looked up from germline, CDR1 is SGHAT and CDR2 is FQNNGV. CDR3 region: CASSLVYPGGAGNSPLHF. The CDR3 bases are TGTGCCAGCAGCTTAGTTTACCCAGGAGGGGCTGGTAATTCACCCCTCCACTTT. The complete variable domain, with remaining parts taken from reference TRBV11-2 and TRBJ1-6, reads EAGVAQSPRYKIIEKRQSVAFWCNPISGHATLYWYQQILGQGPKLLIQFQNNGVVDDSQLPKDRFSAERLKGVDSTLKIQPAKLEDSAVYLCASSLVYPGGAGNSPLHFGNGTRLTVT.

The chain carries TRBV4-2 and TRBJ1-1; D remains unclear. The CDR3 has 14 residues. Trimming removed 0 bases from V and 9 bases from J, with 14 bases in between. CDR1 LGHNA and CDR2 YNFKEQ come from the germline V gene. DNA for the CDR3: TGTGCCAGCAGCCAAGATAACGACGGAGCACAAGCTTTCTTT. This gives the protein CASSQDNDGAQAFF.

The genes are TRBV6-4 and TRBJ1-1, with TRBD1 identical over 9 bases. The CDR3 totals 16 residues. Germline V gives CDR1 MRHNA, CDR2 SNTAGT. With 4 bases clipped from V and 1 base from J, the junction kept 7 bases outside the gene matches. CDR3 DNA sequence: TGTGCCAGCAGTGCAGCTCCGGGACAGGGGAACACTGAAGCTTTCTTT. Protein sequence: CASSAAPGQGNTEAFF.

The chain carries TRBV28 and TRBJ2-2; a possible D gene is TRBD1 (5 bases). The CDR3 spans 15 residues. The V gene lost 2 bases and the J gene lost 2 bases, with 9 bases spanning the gap. Per germline, CDR1 MDHEN and CDR2 SYDVKM. The CDR3 DNA reads as TGTGCCAGCAGTTTACGTAGGGGCAACACCGGGGAGCTGTTTTTT. Its protein is CASSLRRGNTGELFF. Drawing the rest from reference TRBV28 and TRBJ2-2, the complete variable domain is DVKVTQSSRYLVKRTGEKVFLECVQDMDHENMFWYRQDPGLGLRLIYFSYDVKMKEKGDIPEGYSVSREKKERFSLILESASTNQTSMYLCASSLRRGNTGELFFGEGSRLTVL.

The CDR3 bases are TGTGCCAGCAGCGGGCCGGGAACTAGCGGGGATACGCAGTATTTT. As protein: CASSGPGTSGDTQYF. V and J are TRBV2 and TRBJ2-3; 9 nucleotides agree with TRBD2. V shed 6 bases and J 6 bases; nucleotides not matched to a gene: 10. Germline V gives CDR1 SNHLY, CDR2 FYNNEI. The CDR3 totals 15 residues.

J is TRBJ1-5 and V is TRBV28, with D unresolved. Germline V lookup: CDR1 MDHEN, CDR2 SYDVKM. Trimming removed 3 bases at V and 6 bases at J, with 6 bases between. The CDR3 has 12 amino acids. The CDR3 coding sequence is TGTGCCAGCAGTTTTGGTTTTCAGCCCCAGCATTTT. It specifies CASSFGFQPQHF.

The J gene is TRBJ2-3, the V gene TRBV5-1; maybe TRBD1 (6 bases). The germline V and J ends were trimmed by 4 bases and 1 base, with 16 bases remaining between them. The CDR3 spans 16 residues. Germline V gene lookup returns CDR1 SGHRS and CDR2 YFSETQ. CDR3 DNA: TGCGCCAGCAGCGTCGGGCAGGGGCCTCGCACAGATACGCAGTATTTT. Protein sequence: CASSVGQGPRTDTQYF.

This chain connects TRBV19 to TRBJ2-4; TRBD2 matches at 12 bases. The CDR3 runs to 16 residues. Germline V gene lookup returns CDR1 LNHDA and CDR2 SQIVND (reference sequence). Losses at the gene ends were 5 bases for V and 9 bases for J; bases not matched to a gene: 11. CDR3 in amino acids: CASSLASSGGAAIQYF. The CDR3 DNA follows: TGTGCCAGTAGTCTAGCTTCTAGCGGGGGGGCAGCCATTCAGTACTTC.

The V call is TRBV6-5, the J call TRBJ1-2, with 7 nucleotides matching TRBD1. This CDR3 comprises 14 residues. V lost 5 bases and J lost 8; bases outside the gene matches: 11. Germline V gene data show CDR1 as MNHEY and CDR2 as SVGAGI. The CDR3 protein is CASSPDRETHGYTF. The CDR3 region has the DNA TGTGCCAGCAGTCCCGACAGGGAGACACACGGCTACACCTTC.

The chain combines TRBV20-1 with TRBJ2-1, with D possibly TRBD1 on 5 matching bases. CDR3 length: 11 residues. Germline V gives CDR1 DFQATT, CDR2 SNEGSKA (reference sequence). Trimming left V 5 bases short and J 10 bases short, with 12 bases between. The CDR3: CSAPTGNEQFF. In DNA form, the CDR3 reads TGCAGTGCTCCTACAGGCAACGAGCAGTTCTTC.